These 21 T cell receptor beta chains share one sample of origin, sequenced in a study of T cells in Graves' hyperthyroidism and ophthalmopathy. Amplification yielded TCR beta CDR3 regions, with RNA transcripts as the source. The TCR CDR3 was amplified in a first-round RT-PCR using the HTBI primer set. TCRdb passed the multiplex PCR reads through MiXCR, listing each CDR3 protein once. The data contain under 400,000 distinct CDR3 sequences, less than 15% of them singletons. The sequenced material came from blood. The origin of the receptors is a woman aged 18-29 years with Graves' hyperthyroidism.

This clonotype was seen a few times. This chain connects TRBV7-2 to TRBJ1-5; unclear D gene. Germline loops: CDR1 SGHTA, CDR2 FQGNSA. The length of the CDR3 is 16 residues. The V end was cut by 5 bases, the J end by 0 bases, with 14 bases between. As DNA, the CDR3 is TGTGCCAGCAGCCCTAACGAAGCCTATAGCAATCAGCCCCAGCATTTT. Encoded protein: CASSPNEAYSNQPQHF.

The chain recombines TRBV5-1 with TRBJ2-5; D might be TRBD2 (6 bases). CDR1 is SGHRS and CDR2 is YFSETQ in the germline V gene. The CDR3 has 15 amino acids. V was shortened by 3 bases and J by 4 bases, with 16 bases between the two germline ends. The CDR3 reads CASSSQGGEGETQYF. CDR3 nucleotides: TGCGCCAGCAGCTCCCAGGGAGGTGAGGGAGAGACCCAGTACTTC.

This clonotype was counted at least ten times. This chain links TRBV9 with TRBJ1-2; 7 nucleotides match TRBD1. The CDR3 has 16 amino acids. The germline V gene encodes CDR1 SGDLS and CDR2 YYNGEE. V was clipped by 0 bases and J by 2 bases; unmatched bases: 7. The CDR3 protein is CASSVVAAGGNYGYTF. As DNA, the CDR3 is TGTGCCAGCAGCGTAGTCGCGGCAGGGGGGAACTATGGCTACACCTTC.

The table lists this clonotype with many counts. V is TRBV14 and J is TRBJ1-1; unclear D gene. Trimming removed 1 base at V and 3 bases at J, with 6 bases between. The CDR3 has 13 residues. Germline CDR1 SGHDN, CDR2 FVKESK. The DNA for the CDR3 is TGTGCCAGCAGCCAAGTCCAGGACACTGAAGCTTTCTTT. It specifies CASSQVQDTEAFF.

The chain links TRBV20-1 to TRBJ2-1; tentatively, D is TRBD1 or TRBD2 (5 bases each). The V gene's germline CDR1 is DFQATT and CDR2 SNEGSKA (reference sequence). The CDR3 sequence is 12 residues long. V shed 3 bases and J shed 9 bases, with 12 bases lying between them. The CDR3 here is CSARGVSSEQFF. The CDR3 region has the DNA TGCAGTGCTAGGGGGGTCAGTAGTGAGCAGTTCTTC.

This clonotype was found many times. The V gene is TRBV7-9, the J gene TRBJ2-7; TRBD2 agrees at 12 bases. CDR3 length: 17 residues. V was clipped by 7 bases and J by 0 bases; unmatched bases: 10. In germline, CDR1 is SEHNR, CDR2 FQNEAQ (reference sequence). In nucleotides, the CDR3 is TGTGCCAGCAAAAGGACTAGCGGGACGGCCGCCTCCTACGAGCAGTACTTC. This gives the protein CASKRTSGTAASYEQYF.

The rearrangement uses TRBV20-1 and TRBJ2-2; D is perhaps TRBD1 or TRBD2 (5 bases each). Trimming cost V 4 bases and J 3 bases, with 12 bases left between them. There are 14 residues in the CDR3. Per germline, CDR1 DFQATT and CDR2 SNEGSKA (reference sequence). The CDR3 coding sequence is TGCAGTGCTATAGAGGGGCCACACACCGGGGAGCTGTTTTTT. This translates into CSAIEGPHTGELFF.

This clonotype has at least ten counts. The junction departs from germline at one end; a sequencing error may be responsible. This chain uses TRBV6-1 with TRBJ1-5, with D possibly TRBD1 on 6 matching bases. The germline gives CDR1 MNHNS, CDR2 SASEGT. The CDR3 is made up of 15 amino acids. The CDR3, as DNA: TGTGCCAACAGTGAGGGGGAAGGGGGCAATCAGCCCCAGCATTTT. Its translation: CANSEGEGGNQPQHF.

This clonotype was detected only a few times. This may stem from a read error, because a much larger clone lies one nucleotide away. The CDR3 does not close with the conserved phenylalanine or tryptophan, likely indicating a read error. The V gene is TRBV11-1, the J gene TRBJ2-6; possible D gene TRBD1, 5 bases. CDR3 length: 15 amino acids. Germline V gene data show CDR1 as SGHAT and CDR2 as FQDESV (reference sequence). The V end lost 2 bases, the J end lost 1 base, and 6 bases lay between the germline ends. The CDR3 sequence: CASSLQGSGANVLTS. CDR3 sequence (DNA): TGTGCCAGCAGCTTACAGGGTTCTGGGGCCAACGTCCTGACTTCC.

This clonotype appeared a few times. The genes are TRBV4-3 and TRBJ2-5; 7 positions agree with TRBD1. After removal of 0 bases from V and 4 bases from J, the junction contained 8 bases not matched to a gene. This CDR3 has 16 amino acids. Germline CDR1 and CDR2: LGHNA and YSLEER. CDR3 in DNA: TGCGCCAGCAGCCAAGATCGTTCTAGGACAGGAGAGACCCAGTACTTC. Translating gives CASSQDRSRTGETQYF.

This clonotype was observed many times. The gene calls are TRBV6-6 and TRBJ2-7; 10 nucleotides match TRBD2. This CDR3 is 16 amino acids long. V dropped 2 bases and J dropped 2; count of bases not matched to a gene: 6. Germline CDR1 is MNHNY and CDR2 is SVGAGI (reference sequence). CDR3 sequence reads: CASSYGGSGGAYEQYF. The CDR3 region has the DNA TGTGCCAGCAGTTACGGGGGGAGCGGGGGGGCCTACGAGCAGTACTTC.

This clonotype was detected ten times or more. This chain joins TRBV5-5 and TRBJ2-3; D call uncertain. Germline loops: CDR1 SGHKS, CDR2 YYEKEE (reference sequence). Trimming took off 4 bases at V and 2 bases at J, with 17 bases between the two ends. The CDR3 consists of 16 residues. The CDR3 loop is CASSPRSGLLTDTQYF. The CDR3 DNA sequence: TGTGCCAGCAGCCCACGGTCGGGCCTCCTCACAGATACGCAGTATTTT.

There are a few counts of this clonotype. V usage is TRBV6-5 and J usage is TRBJ2-2, with TRBD2 matching 9 bases. V gave up 2 bases and J gave up 5 bases; unmatched junction bases: 9. The CDR3 spans 17 residues. CDR1 and CDR2 (germline): MNHEY, SVGAGI. The DNA of the CDR3 is TGTGCCAGCAGTTACACGGCGGGGGGGCCGAGGACCGGGGAGCTGTTTTTT. Translating gives CASSYTAGGPRTGELFF.

The table lists this clonotype with many counts. Relative to the germline gene, one junction end is altered; a read error may explain this. V and J are TRBV28 and TRBJ1-5; D is unresolved. Germline V gene data show CDR1 as MDHEN and CDR2 as SYDVKM. The CDR3 sequence is 12 residues long. CDR3 in amino acids: CASSFGVGPAYF. The CDR3 bases are TGTGCCAGCAGCTTCGGGGTCGGCCCAGCCTATTTT.

This clonotype has a count of ten or more. This chain uses TRBV7-9 with TRBJ1-5; D is possibly TRBD1 (5 bases). V was pared by 3 bases and J by 8 bases, with 14 bases between. The CDR3 is 14 amino acids. Per germline, CDR1 SEHNR and CDR2 FQNEAQ (reference sequence). This CDR3 reads CASSLDGGREPQHF. CDR3 coding DNA: TGTGCCAGCAGCTTGGATGGGGGTCGTGAGCCCCAGCATTTT.

This clonotype was counted many times. V gene TRBV11-2 combines with J gene TRBJ2-5, with a tentative D call TRBD1 (6 bases). The CDR3 loop spans 15 amino acids. V was cut by 5 bases and J by 1 base, with 14 bases left in between. Germline V gene sequence: CDR1 SGHAT, CDR2 FQNNGV. The CDR3: CASSPTLGGQETQYF. The CDR3, as DNA: TGTGCCAGCAGCCCTACGCTAGGGGGCCAAGAGACCCAGTACTTC.

The rearrangement links TRBV28 to TRBJ2-3; 14 nucleotides line up with TRBD2. The CDR3 sequence is 17 residues long. V lost 5 bases to trimming and J lost 5 bases; unmatched junction nucleotides: 9. Germline CDR1 and CDR2: MDHEN and SYDVKM. The CDR3 here is CASSRPGLAGDRDTQYF. The CDR3 DNA reads TGTGCCAGCAGTCGCCCGGGACTAGCGGGAGACCGAGATACGCAGTATTTT.

This clonotype showed up many times. V gene TRBV11-2 combines with J gene TRBJ2-5, with D possibly called TRBD1 or TRBD2 (6 bases each). CDR3 length: 18 amino acids. Deletions cut 1 base from V and 0 bases from J, with 18 bases between. Germline-derived CDR1 and CDR2 are SGHAT and FQNNGV. CDR3 coding DNA: TGTGCCAGCAGCTTAGGTTCCCTCGGGGGCCAGTACCAAGAGACCCAGTACTTC. This translates into CASSLGSLGGQYQETQYF.

This clonotype was counted only a few times. V and J are TRBV5-5 and TRBJ2-7; 8 bases are shared with TRBD1. The CDR3 runs 16 residues. Germline V gene sequence: CDR1 SGHKS, CDR2 YYEKEE (reference sequence). J was trimmed by 0 bases and V by 0 bases; bases with no gene match: 5. Written as DNA, the CDR3 is TGTGCCAGCAGCTTGGCCGGGACAGGAGGCTCCTACGAGCAGTACTTC. Amino acids: CASSLAGTGGSYEQYF.

This sequence joins TRBV18 and TRBJ1-4, with 7 bases matching TRBD1. This CDR3 contains 15 residues. V lost 2 bases, J lost 8 bases, and 8 bases stayed unmatched. CDR1 KGHSH and CDR2 LQKENI come from the germline V gene. The CDR3 coding sequence is TGTGCCAGCTCACCATATGACAGGGATCGGGAAAAACTGTTTTTT. Its translation is CASSPYDRDREKLFF.

The sample holds a few counts of this clonotype. This chain connects TRBV28 to TRBJ1-3; no clear D gene. Germline values: CDR1 MDHEN, CDR2 SYDVKM. Trimming took 4 bases from V and 4 from J, leaving 8 bases between them. The CDR3 is 13 residues long. The CDR3 DNA is TGTGCCAGCAGTTATCGTCCCGGAAACACCATATATTTT. Amino acid sequence: CASSYRPGNTIYF.